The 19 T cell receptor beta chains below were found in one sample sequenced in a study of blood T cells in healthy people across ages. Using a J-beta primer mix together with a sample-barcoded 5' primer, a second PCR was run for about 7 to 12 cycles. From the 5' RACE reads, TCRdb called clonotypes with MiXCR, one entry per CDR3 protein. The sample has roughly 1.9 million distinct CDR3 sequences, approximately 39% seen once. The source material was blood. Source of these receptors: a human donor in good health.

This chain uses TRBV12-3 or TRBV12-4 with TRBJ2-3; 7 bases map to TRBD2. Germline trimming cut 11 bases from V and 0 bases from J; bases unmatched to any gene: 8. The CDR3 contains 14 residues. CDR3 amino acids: CAASSGPSTDTQYF. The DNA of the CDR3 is TGTGCCGCCTCTAGCGGACCTAGCACAGATACGCAGTATTTT.

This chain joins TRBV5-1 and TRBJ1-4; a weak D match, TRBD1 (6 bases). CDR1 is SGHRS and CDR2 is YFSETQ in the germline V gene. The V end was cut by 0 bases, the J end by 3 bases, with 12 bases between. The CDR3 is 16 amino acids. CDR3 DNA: TGCGCCAGCAGCTTGGAGAGGGGGGCGGCTAATGAAAAACTGTTTTTT. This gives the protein CASSLERGAANEKLFF.

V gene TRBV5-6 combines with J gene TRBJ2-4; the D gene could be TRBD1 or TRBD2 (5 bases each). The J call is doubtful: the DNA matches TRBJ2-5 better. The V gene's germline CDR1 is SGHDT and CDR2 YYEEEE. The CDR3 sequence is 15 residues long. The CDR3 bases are TGTGCCAGCAGACATACCGGGACCCAGCAAGAGACCCAGTACTTC. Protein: CASRHTGTQQETQYF.

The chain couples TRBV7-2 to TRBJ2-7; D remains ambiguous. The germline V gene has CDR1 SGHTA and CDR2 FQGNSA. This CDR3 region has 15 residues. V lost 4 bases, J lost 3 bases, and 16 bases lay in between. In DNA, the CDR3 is TGTGCCAGCAGCTCCCGAGGTGGGTCAGGCTACGAGCAGTACTTC. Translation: CASSSRGGSGYEQYF.

CDR3 DNA: TGTGCCAGCAGGCCCCAGGGCGGCCGTACTTCACCCCTCCACTTT. It yields the protein CASRPQGGRTSPLHF. The rearrangement joins TRBV28 to TRBJ1-6, with D perhaps TRBD1 (5 bases). The CDR3 has 15 residues. V was shortened by 6 bases and J by 9 bases, with 18 bases between the two germline ends. The V gene's germline CDR1 is MDHEN and CDR2 SYDVKM. Filled out from reference TRBV28 and TRBJ1-6, the complete variable domain reads DVKVTQSSRYLVKRTGEKVFLECVQDMDHENMFWYRQDPGLGLRLIYFSYDVKMKEKGDIPEGYSVSREKKERFSLILESASTNQTSMYLCASRPQGGRTSPLHFGNGTRLTVT.

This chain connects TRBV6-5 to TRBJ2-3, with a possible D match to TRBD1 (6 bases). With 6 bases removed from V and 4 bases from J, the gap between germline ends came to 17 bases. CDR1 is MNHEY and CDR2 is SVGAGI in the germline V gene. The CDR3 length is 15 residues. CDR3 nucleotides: TGTGCCAGCAGCCGATCAACAGGGTACGCAGATACGCAGTATTTT. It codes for CASSRSTGYADTQYF.

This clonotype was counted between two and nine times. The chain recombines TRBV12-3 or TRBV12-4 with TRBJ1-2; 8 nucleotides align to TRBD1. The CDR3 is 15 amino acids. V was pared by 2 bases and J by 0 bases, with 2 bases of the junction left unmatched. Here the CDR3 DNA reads TGTGCCAGCAGTTTACGGGACAGGCCTAACTATGGCTACACCTTC. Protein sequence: CASSLRDRPNYGYTF.

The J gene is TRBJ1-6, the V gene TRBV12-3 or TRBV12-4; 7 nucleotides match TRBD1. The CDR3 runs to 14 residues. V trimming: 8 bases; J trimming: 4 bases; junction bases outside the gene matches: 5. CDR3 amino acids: CASGRDRYNSPLHF. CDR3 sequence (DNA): TGTGCCAGCGGACGGGACAGATATAATTCACCCCTCCACTTT.

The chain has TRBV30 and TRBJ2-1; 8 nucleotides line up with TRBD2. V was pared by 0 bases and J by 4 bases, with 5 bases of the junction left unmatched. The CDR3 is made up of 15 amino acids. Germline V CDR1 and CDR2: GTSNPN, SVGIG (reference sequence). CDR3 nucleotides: TGTGCCTGGAGTGTACTGGCGGGGGGATACAATGAGCAGTTCTTC. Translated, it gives CAWSVLAGGYNEQFF.

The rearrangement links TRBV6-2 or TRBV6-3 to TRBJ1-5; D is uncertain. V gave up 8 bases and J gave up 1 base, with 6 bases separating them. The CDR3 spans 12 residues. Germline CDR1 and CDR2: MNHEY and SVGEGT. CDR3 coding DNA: TGTGCCAGCGCTCAGAGCAATCAGCCCCAGCATTTT. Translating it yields CASAQSNQPQHF.

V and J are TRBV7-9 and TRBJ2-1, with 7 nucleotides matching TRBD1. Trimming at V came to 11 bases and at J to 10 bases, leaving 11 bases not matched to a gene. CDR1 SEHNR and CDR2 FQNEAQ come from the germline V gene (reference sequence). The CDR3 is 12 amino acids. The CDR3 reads CASRTGSGEQFF. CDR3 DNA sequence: TGTGCCTCAAGGACAGGATCAGGCGAGCAGTTCTTC.

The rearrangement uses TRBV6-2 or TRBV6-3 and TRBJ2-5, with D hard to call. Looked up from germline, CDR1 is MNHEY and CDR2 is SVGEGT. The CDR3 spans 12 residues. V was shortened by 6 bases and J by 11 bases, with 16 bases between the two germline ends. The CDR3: CASRGFNNEQYF. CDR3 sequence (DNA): TGTGCCAGCAGGGGATTCAACAATGAGCAGTACTTC.

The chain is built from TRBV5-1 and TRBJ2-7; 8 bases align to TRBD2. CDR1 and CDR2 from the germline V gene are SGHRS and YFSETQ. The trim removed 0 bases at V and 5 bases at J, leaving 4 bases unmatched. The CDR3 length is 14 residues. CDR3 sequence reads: CASSLEAGVHEQYF. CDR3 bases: TGCGCCAGCAGCTTGGAAGCGGGGGTCCACGAGCAGTACTTC.

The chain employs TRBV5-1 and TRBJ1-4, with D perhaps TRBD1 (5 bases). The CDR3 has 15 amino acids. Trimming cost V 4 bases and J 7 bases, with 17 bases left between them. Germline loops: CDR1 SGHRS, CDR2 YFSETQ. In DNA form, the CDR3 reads TGCGCCAGCAGCACCGGGGCCCAAGCTACTGAAAAACTGTTTTTT. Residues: CASSTGAQATEKLFF.

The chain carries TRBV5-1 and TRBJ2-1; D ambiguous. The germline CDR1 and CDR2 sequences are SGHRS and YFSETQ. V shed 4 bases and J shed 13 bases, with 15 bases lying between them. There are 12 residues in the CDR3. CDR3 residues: CASSTARSLQFF. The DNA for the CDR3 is TGCGCCAGCAGCACAGCAAGGAGCCTTCAGTTCTTC.

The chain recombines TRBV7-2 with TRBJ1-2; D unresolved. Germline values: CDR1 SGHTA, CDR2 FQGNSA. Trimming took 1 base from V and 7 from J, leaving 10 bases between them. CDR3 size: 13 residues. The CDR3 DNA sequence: TGTGCCAGCAGCTTAGTAGGTCAGGCTGGCTACACCTTC. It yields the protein CASSLVGQAGYTF.

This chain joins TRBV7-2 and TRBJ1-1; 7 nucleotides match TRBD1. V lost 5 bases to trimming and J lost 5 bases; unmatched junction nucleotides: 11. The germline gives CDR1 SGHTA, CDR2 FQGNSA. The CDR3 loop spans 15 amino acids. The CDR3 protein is CASSPHQGVNTEAFF. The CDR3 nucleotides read TGTGCCAGCAGCCCTCATCAGGGGGTAAATACTGAAGCTTTCTTT.

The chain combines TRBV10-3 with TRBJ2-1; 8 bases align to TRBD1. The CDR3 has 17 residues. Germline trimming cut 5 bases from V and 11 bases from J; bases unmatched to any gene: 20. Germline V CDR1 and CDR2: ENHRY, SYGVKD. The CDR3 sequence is CAISPSLPGQEVPKQFF. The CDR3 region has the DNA TGTGCCATCAGTCCTTCACTACCGGGACAGGAGGTACCAAAGCAGTTCTTC.

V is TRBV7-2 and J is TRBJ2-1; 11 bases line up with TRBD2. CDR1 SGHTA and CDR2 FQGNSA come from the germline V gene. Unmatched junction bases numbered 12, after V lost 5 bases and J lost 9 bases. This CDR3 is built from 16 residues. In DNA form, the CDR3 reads TGTGCCAGCAGCCCACGACTAGCGGGGATCCAGGGTGAGCAGTTCTTC. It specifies CASSPRLAGIQGEQFF. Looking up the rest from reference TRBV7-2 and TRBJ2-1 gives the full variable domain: GAGVSQSPSNKVTEKGKDVELRCDPISGHTALYWYRQSLGQGLEFLIYFQGNSAPDKSGLPSDRFSAERTGGSVSTLTIQRTQQEDSAVYLCASSPRLAGIQGEQFFGPGTRLTVL.